This TCR beta chain was recorded in a study of radiotherapy plus CTLA-4 blockade in lung cancer. Across the study: Patients showed objective responses in about 20% of cases and disease control in approximately 28%.

Details on this clone: Its antigen is not known.

Clones were sequenced by immunoSEQ multiplex PCR, and TCRdb holds only the in-frame ones, with some missing. The sample lists about 110,000 clones; more than 75% were seen once. The CDR3 has 19 amino acids. V lost 0 bases, J lost 2 bases, and 23 bases lay in between. In germline, CDR1 is LNHNV, CDR2 YYDKDF (reference sequence). Study-wide results and limits: Reports identified early blood T cell clone dynamics, with interferon-beta, as the best response predictor. An expansion of tumor-derived TCR clones occurred in blood after radiotherapy plus ipilimumab.

The TCR originated in a human donor with non-small cell lung cancer that progressed on radiotherapy plus ipilimumab. Some clones in this sample may be carry-over from other donors' samples. V is TRBV15 and J is TRBJ2-7; a possible D gene is TRBD2 (6 bases). The sample here was peripheral blood, taken from a patient treated with radiotherapy plus ipilimumab. The CDR3 here is CATSRDDGGAHLNPYEQYF. CDR3 nucleotide sequence: TGTGCCACCAGCAGAGATGACGGAGGGGCCCATCTCAACCCCTACGAGCAGTACTTC.